A selection of T cell receptor beta chains follows, all from one sample in a study of T cell responses to AZD1222 COVID-19 vaccine. Profiling relied on immunoSEQ multiplex PCR, and the TCRdb table lists in-frame clones only, not all of them. In the table there are approximately 130,000 clones, roughly 90% of which are singletons. The starting material was peripheral blood, obtained 28 days after the second AZD1222 dose. All receptors come from an adult who received the AZD1222 COVID-19 vaccine. Each CDR3 is given without its conserved first and last residue. The order of the fields is V gene, clone size, J gene, CDR3 protein. Rows give clone size only sometimes, using once, few, many, or a class for an expanded clone.

TRBV6-1	once	TRBJ1-1	ASSDGTYRAF
TRBV5-1	.	TRBJ2-1	ASSRGTGGREQF
TRBV7-3	once	TRBJ2-2	ASTPGGGGAGELF
TRBV24-1	.	TRBJ2-7	ATSPGTGVVYEQY
TRBV5-4	.	TRBJ1-6	ASSTRTGGDSPLH
TRBV7-3	.	TRBJ2-5	ASSLNPAGGPETQY
TRBV5-6	.	TRBJ1-2	ASSLGATGANYGYT
TRBV11-3	.	TRBJ2-5	ASSLFSGASETQY
TRBV12-5	.	TRBJ1-1	ASGRGTEAF
TRBV7-2	once	TRBJ1-1	ASSARARGEAF
TRBV7-9	once	TRBJ2-5	ASTSAGTTHQETQY
TRBV2	few	TRBJ2-1	ASSERGFPYNEQF
TRBV3-1/TRBV3-2	.	TRBJ1-4	ASSQQGADEKLF
TRBV7-2	.	TRBJ1-1	ASSFGPNTEAF
TRBV5-5	.	TRBJ1-2	ASSLDSYGYT
TRBV28	.	TRBJ1-2	ASSFGQGHYGYT
TRBV27	.	TRBJ2-7	ASTQNRGANEQY
TRBV6-5	.	TRBJ2-3	ASSRQGPDTQY
TRBV15	.	TRBJ1-5	ATSRGGGRHQPQH